A selection of T cell receptor beta chains follows, all from one sample in a study of shared clonotypes between healthy human individuals. Assay: immunoSEQ multiplex PCR; the TCRdb copy retains only in-frame clones and omits some. The table shows about 870,000 clones, with about 91% occurring only once. The sample was naive CD8+ T cells sorted from blood. The receptors derive from a man in his thirties or forties in good health. The CDR3 runs from the conserved cysteine through the conserved F or W. Each record gives: V gene, clone size, D gene, J gene, CDR3 protein, CDR3 DNA. The D gene is left open where the match is weak. For some rows the clone size is stated as once, few or many, or as a class when expanded; others skip it.

TRBV5-1,few,TRBD2,TRBJ2-3,CASSLDPSGSTDTQYF,TGCGCCAGCAGCTTGGATCCTAGCGGGAGCACAGATACGCAGTATTTT
TRBV9,.,.,TRBJ1-3,CASSDRLAPGRGNTIYF,TGTGCCAGCAGCGATCGTCTTGCCCCGGGGAGGGGAAACACCATATATTTT
TRBV7-3,once,.,TRBJ2-3,CASSSTGTHADTQYF,TGTGCCAGCAGCTCGACCGGGACCCATGCAGATACGCAGTATTTT
TRBV7-9,.,TRBD1,TRBJ2-7,CASRPPRGHEQYF,TGTGCCAGCAGACCCCCCAGGGGGCACGAGCAGTACTTC
TRBV6-6,.,TRBD1,TRBJ1-3,CASRPLGTASGNTIYF,TGTGCCAGCAGGCCTTTGGGGACAGCCTCTGGAAACACCATATATTTT
TRBV7-9,.,.,TRBJ2-1,CASSFRAGGIVSSYNEQFF,TGTGCCAGCAGCTTCCGCGCAGGGGGGATAGTTTCGTCCTACAATGAGCAGTTCTTC
TRBV25-1,.,.,TRBJ1-1,CASSDAGTEAFF,TGTGCCAGCAGTGATGCCGGAACTGAAGCTTTCTTT
TRBV15,.,.,TRBJ2-5,CATSRQGAQREETQYF,TGTGCCACCAGCAGGCAGGGAGCTCAGCGGGAAGAGACCCAGTACTTC
TRBV27,.,.,TRBJ2-7,CASRTRGSLHYEQYF,TGTGCCAGCAGGACAAGAGGGTCGCTCCACTACGAGCAGTACTTC
TRBV5-6,.,TRBD1,TRBJ2-7,CASKELDRGTYEQYF,TGTGCCAGCAAGGAACTGGACAGGGGGACCTACGAGCAGTACTTC
TRBV4-1,.,TRBD1,TRBJ1-5,CASGQGANQPQHF,TGCGCCAGCGGACAGGGGGCAAATCAGCCCCAGCATTTT
TRBV7-9,.,TRBD1,TRBJ2-7,CASSLWTGGREQYF,TGTGCCAGCAGCTTATGGACAGGGGGCAGGGAGCAGTACTTC
TRBV7-9,.,.,TRBJ2-7,CASSLIGGLYEQYF,TGTGCCAGCAGCTTAATTGGGGGTCTCTACGAGCAGTACTTC
TRBV19,.,.,TRBJ2-7,CASSPGHLYEQYF,TGTGCCAGTAGTCCCGGCCATTTGTACGAGCAGTACTTC
TRBV4-3,.,.,TRBJ1-1,CASSQDYGGYTEAFF,TGCGCCAGCAGCCAAGATTACGGAGGGTACACTGAAGCTTTCTTT
TRBV7-9,once,.,TRBJ2-1,CASSLRHQQFF,TGTGCCAGCAGCCTCAGACACCAGCAGTTCTTC
TRBV9,.,.,TRBJ2-3,CASSVWGRDTDTQYF,TGTGCCAGCAGCGTGTGGGGGCGAGACACAGATACGCAGTATTTT
TRBV28,.,TRBD1,TRBJ2-3,CASQALSGTGADTQYF,TGTGCCAGTCAAGCACTCTCCGGGACAGGGGCAGATACGCAGTATTTT
TRBV11-2,.,TRBD1,TRBJ2-3,CASSLAVATGGPGTQYF,TGTGCCAGCAGCTTAGCGGTTGCGACAGGGGGCCCAGGTACGCAGTATTTT
TRBV7-8,.,.,TRBJ2-7,CASSLERSYEQYF,TGTGCCAGCAGCTTAGAACGCTCCTACGAGCAGTACTTC
TRBV14,.,.,TRBJ1-1,CASSRAGTLRRTEAFF,TGTGCCAGCAGCCGGGCCGGGACGCTGCGGAGGACTGAAGCTTTCTTT
TRBV28,.,.,TRBJ2-5,CASSPGWESGETQYF,TGTGCCAGCAGCCCAGGGTGGGAGTCGGGTGAGACCCAGTACTTC
TRBV4-1,.,.,TRBJ2-2,CASSQEIYTGELFF,TGCGCCAGCAGCCAAGAAATTTACACCGGGGAGCTGTTTTTT
TRBV10-2,once,.,TRBJ2-2,CATGNTGSGELFF,TGCGCTACCGGAAATACAGGGTCCGGGGAGCTGTTTTTT
TRBV7-8,.,TRBD2,TRBJ2-7,CASSLAGGPREQYF,TGTGCCAGCAGCCTAGCGGGAGGGCCACGCGAGCAGTACTTC
TRBV7-9,few,.,TRBJ1-2,CASSQDYGYTF,TGTGCCAGCAGCCAGGACTATGGCTACACCTTC
TRBV30,.,TRBD1,TRBJ1-2,CAWSVSYWDSPNYGYTF,TGTGCCTGGAGTGTTAGTTATTGGGACAGCCCCAACTATGGCTACACCTTC
TRBV6-5,.,.,TRBJ2-1,CASSQKMDRNNEQFF,TGTGCCAGCAGCCAGAAAATGGACAGAAACAATGAGCAGTTCTTC
TRBV27,.,TRBD1,TRBJ2-7,CASSPYRGSLADEQYF,TGTGCCAGCAGTCCCTACAGGGGGAGTCTAGCCGACGAGCAGTACTTC
TRBV5-4,once,.,TRBJ2-1,CASSPDPGSDEQFF,TGTGCCAGCAGCCCTGACCCGGGGAGCGATGAGCAGTTCTTC
TRBV29-1,.,TRBD1,TRBJ2-7,CSVELSGRGYEQYF,TGCAGCGTTGAATTGAGCGGCAGGGGGTACGAGCAGTACTTC
TRBV4-1,.,TRBD2,TRBJ2-1,CASSQGASGYNEQFF,TGCGCCAGCAGCCAAGGTGCTAGCGGATACAATGAGCAGTTCTTC
TRBV13,.,.,TRBJ2-7,CASSLGRGVYEQYF,TGTGCCAGCAGCTTAGGGAGGGGGGTCTACGAGCAGTACTTC
TRBV5-1,.,.,TRBJ1-1,CASSLVGNGNTEAFF,TGCGCCAGCAGCTTGGTGGGGAACGGGAACACTGAAGCTTTCTTT
TRBV18,.,.,TRBJ2-1,CASSPRDHYNEQFF,TGTGCCAGCTCACCTCGGGACCACTACAATGAGCAGTTCTTC
TRBV9,.,.,TRBJ1-3,CASSGYPQGHTIYF,TGTGCCAGCAGCGGCTACCCTCAGGGGCACACCATATATTTT
TRBV27,.,.,TRBJ2-7,CASSLTRQAYEQYF,TGTGCCAGCAGCCTGACCCGACAAGCCTACGAGCAGTACTTC
TRBV7-9,.,.,TRBJ2-5,CASSSLLQDQETQYF,TGTGCCAGCAGCTCATTACTACAGGATCAAGAGACCCAGTACTTC
TRBV6-4,.,.,TRBJ2-7,CASSDRADSEQYF,TGTGCCAGCAGTGATCGAGCTGACTCGGAGCAGTACTTC
TRBV6-6,.,TRBD2,TRBJ2-1,CASRKTSGTAEQFF,TGTGCCAGCAGAAAGACTAGCGGGACGGCTGAGCAGTTCTTC
TRBV30,.,.,TRBJ2-3,CAWSVSGDTQYF,TGTGCCTGGAGTGTGTCAGGGGATACGCAGTATTTT
TRBV27,.,TRBD1,TRBJ1-2,CASSHQGAGWGYTF,TGTGCCAGCAGTCATCAGGGGGCGGGGTGGGGCTACACCTTC
TRBV28,.,.,TRBJ2-7,CASSLQGNSYEQYF,TGTGCCAGCAGTTTGCAGGGGAACTCCTACGAGCAGTACTTC
TRBV6-4,.,.,TRBJ2-3,CASSEEALTDTQYF,TGTGCCAGCAGTGAAGAGGCCCTCACAGATACGCAGTATTTT
TRBV27,.,.,TRBJ1-2,CASSTGPSYGYTF,TGTGCCAGCAGTACGGGACCGTCCTATGGCTACACCTTC
TRBV27,.,.,TRBJ2-3,CASSFLTTDTQYF,TGTGCCAGCAGTTTCCTTACCACAGATACGCAGTATTTT
TRBV2,.,.,TRBJ2-7,CASSGGYEQYF,TGTGCCAGCAGTGGGGGGTACGAGCAGTACTTC
TRBV29-1,.,.,TRBJ2-1,CSALTENYNEQFF,TGCAGCGCCCTGACAGAAAACTACAATGAGCAGTTCTTC
TRBV11-2,.,TRBD2,TRBJ2-5,CASSPGTSGSKTQYF,TGTGCCAGCAGCCCCGGGACTAGCGGGAGTAAGACCCAGTACTTC
TRBV30,.,.,TRBJ2-7,CAWSVSVYEQYF,TGTGCCTGGAGTGTATCCGTGTACGAGCAGTACTTC
TRBV21-1,.,.,TRBJ2-7,CASSKVVGVVYEQYF,TGTGCCAGCAGCAAAGTAGTGGGAGTTGTATACGAGCAGTACTTC